This TCR beta chain was obtained from a study of glioma-infiltrating T cells. Study-wide results and caveats: Only very few CDR3 sequences appeared in both tissue and blood. Tissue-blood divergence was below expectation in non-neoplastic patients, above in gliomas.

Details on this clonotype: Its antigen is still unknown.

V dropped 5 bases and J dropped 0 bases, with 6 bases sitting between them. CDR3 length: 12 amino acids. The germline V gene encodes CDR1 SQVTM and CDR2 ANQGSEA. TCR alpha and beta CDR3 regions were amplified from RNA using iRepertoire nested multiplex PCR. One-step reverse transcription and amplification started from about 100-400 ng of tissue mRNA or PBMC total RNA. TCRdb re-called the multiplex PCR reads with MiXCR, one entry per CDR3 protein. The sample records 150,000 to 200,000 distinct CDR3 sequences, around 45% being singletons. This chain links TRBV29-1 with TRBJ2-3; D is undetermined. What was sequenced was glioma tissue, nonneoplastic brain tissue, or PBMCs (not recorded which). The TCR was taken from a human donor with low-grade glioma or glioblastoma, undergoing nonglioma brain surgery, or in good health (not recorded which). The DNA for the CDR3 is TGCAGCGTTAAGGGTAGCACAGATACGCAGTATTTT. This encodes CSVKGSTDTQYF.